The 17 T cell receptor beta chains below all came from one sample that was sequenced in a study of CD8 T cells in Susac syndrome. The RNA input was roughly 0.45 to 1 ug, and it was reverse transcribed with random hexamers. A single record per CDR3 protein comes from TCRdb applying MiXCR to the immunoSEQ multiplex PCR reads. The sample records roughly 400,000 distinct CDR3 sequences, around 83% being singletons. Sequenced sample: CD8+ T cells from PBMCs. All receptors derive from a human donor with multiple sclerosis.

The V and J genes are TRBV11-2 and TRBJ2-2; D not resolved. The germline CDR1 and CDR2 sequences are SGHAT and FQNNGV. Trimming cost V 5 bases and J 4 bases, with 5 bases left between them. The length of the CDR3 is 12 residues. The DNA for the CDR3 is TGTGCCAGCAGCCGGGCCACCGGGGAGCTGTTTTTT. It translates to CASSRATGELFF.

The chain has TRBV5-1 and TRBJ2-7; D is unclear. This CDR3 spans 14 amino acids. Germline V gives CDR1 SGHRS, CDR2 YFSETQ. The ends were cut back, 0 bases at V and 0 bases at J, with 7 bases in the middle. CDR3 bases: TGCGCCAGCAGCTTGGGGGATTTCTCCTACGAGCAGTACTTC. Its translation: CASSLGDFSYEQYF.

The chain joins TRBV15 to TRBJ2-1; weak D call: TRBD1 (6 bases). Germline V gene data show CDR1 as LNHNV and CDR2 as YYDKDF (reference sequence). This CDR3 spans 15 amino acids. Trimming took 3 bases from V and 1 from J, leaving 10 bases between them. In DNA, the CDR3 is TGTGCCACCAGCAGTGGACAGTCTTCCTACAATGAGCAGTTCTTC. Translated: CATSSGQSSYNEQFF.

The chain employs TRBV7-9 and TRBJ2-2; 11 bases are shared with TRBD2. Germline V gives CDR1 SEHNR, CDR2 FQNEAQ (reference sequence). The CDR3 totals 17 residues. Trimming took 4 bases from V and 4 from J; bases not matched to a gene: 8. CDR3 bases: TGTGCCAGCAGCTCAAAAACTAGCGGGAGAGGCACCGGGGAGCTGTTTTTT. Translation gives CASSSKTSGRGTGELFF.

The chain joins TRBV5-1 to TRBJ2-2; D is undetermined. CDR1 and CDR2 from the germline V gene are SGHRS and YFSETQ. The CDR3 is 12 residues long. Trimming cost V 7 bases and J 3 bases, with 7 bases left between them. For the CDR3, the DNA is TGCGCCAGCCAATACGACACCGGGGAGCTGTTTTTT. It codes for CASQYDTGELFF.

The chain recombines TRBV20-1 with TRBJ1-1; 8 bases map to TRBD1. There are 16 residues in the CDR3. The V and J ends lost 0 bases and 1 base, in that order; junction bases with no gene match: 7. Germline lookup yields CDR1 DFQATT and CDR2 SNEGSKA (reference sequence). In DNA, the CDR3 is TGCAGTGCTAGAGATAAAGACAGGGGTGGGAACACTGAAGCTTTCTTT. As protein: CSARDKDRGGNTEAFF.

The chain recombines TRBV6-2 or TRBV6-3 with TRBJ2-2; maybe TRBD2 (6 bases). Looked up from germline, CDR1 is MNHEY and CDR2 is SVGEGT. The germline V and J ends were trimmed by 10 bases and 5 bases, with 44 bases remaining between them. This CDR3 has 23 residues. The CDR3, as DNA: TGTGCCACCCTGAGAGACAGACCCTTTTGGAGACAGACCCTTTTGGAGGGGACCGGGGAGCTGTTTTTT. Its protein product is CATLRDRPFWRQTLLEGTGELFF.

V is TRBV7-2 and J is TRBJ2-3; unclear D gene. Germline V gene data show CDR1 as SGHTA and CDR2 as FQGNSA. The CDR3 contains 14 residues. V lost 0 bases to trimming and J lost 4 bases, with 8 bases between them. CDR3 protein: CASSLAGQADTQYF. The CDR3 bases are TGTGCCAGCAGCTTAGCTGGTCAGGCAGATACGCAGTATTTT.

The chain couples TRBV27 to TRBJ2-7; D is possibly TRBD2 (5 bases). The germline V gene has CDR1 MNHEY and CDR2 SMNVEV (reference sequence). V lost 4 bases and J 6 bases, leaving 10 bases between the germline ends. This CDR3 has 12 residues. The DNA of the CDR3 is TGTGCCAGCAGTTCTCCGAGGGCCGAGCAGTACTTC. It is translated as CASSSPRAEQYF.

The V gene is TRBV4-1, the J gene TRBJ2-7; D is ambiguous. The CDR3 runs to 14 residues. Per germline, CDR1 MGHRA and CDR2 YSYEKL. With 0 bases removed from V and 5 bases from J, the gap between germline ends came to 11 bases. The CDR3 loop is CASSQERGIHEQYF. The CDR3, as DNA: TGCGCCAGCAGCCAAGAGAGAGGAATCCACGAGCAGTACTTC.

The chain joins TRBV7-2 to TRBJ2-7; 11 bases map to TRBD2. V trimming: 5 bases; J trimming: 3 bases; junction bases outside the gene matches: 6. The CDR3 runs 15 residues. Germline V gene sequence: CDR1 SGHTA, CDR2 FQGNSA. The CDR3 region is CASSLVAGGLYEQYF. CDR3 coding DNA: TGTGCCAGCAGCCTCGTAGCGGGAGGGCTCTACGAGCAGTACTTC.

The rearrangement joins TRBV27 to TRBJ1-1; 10 bases align to TRBD1. CDR3 length: 18 residues. Trimming took 4 bases from V and 6 from J; bases not matched to a gene: 17. CDR1 is MNHEY, CDR2 SMNVEV, per germline (reference sequence). The CDR3 is CASSSHTLRQGAFAEAFF. CDR3 DNA: TGTGCCAGCAGTTCCCACACCCTTCGACAGGGGGCGTTCGCTGAAGCTTTCTTT.

Comment on this clonotype: At one end, the junction sequence differs from germline, possibly due to a read error. The chain has TRBV30 and TRBJ2-7; 8 bases align to TRBD1. Germline CDR1 reads GTSNPN; CDR2 reads SVGIG (reference sequence). The CDR3 contains 13 residues. The CDR3 sequence is CACSGTGVYEQYF. CDR3 bases: TGTGCCTGTAGTGGGACAGGAGTATACGAGCAGTACTTC.

This chain uses TRBV19 with TRBJ2-7, with a tentative D call TRBD2 (6 bases). Between the trimmed V and J ends, which lost 3 bases and 0 bases, there was a span of 9 bases. CDR1 and CDR2 (germline): LNHDA, SQIVND (reference sequence). The CDR3 consists of 14 residues. DNA for the CDR3: TGTGCCAGTAGTATGTGGCGGGACTCCTACGAGCAGTACTTC. Residues: CASSMWRDSYEQYF.

This sequence joins TRBV15 and TRBJ1-4; 9 bases fit TRBD1. CDR3 length: 16 amino acids. Germline CDR1 is LNHNV and CDR2 is YYDKDF (reference sequence). After removal of 1 base from V and 3 bases from J, the junction contained 3 bases not matched to a gene. The CDR3 spells CATSRGQGGSNEKLFF. The CDR3 DNA sequence: TGTGCCACCAGCAGAGGACAGGGGGGGTCTAATGAAAAACTGTTTTTT.

The J gene is TRBJ2-7, the V gene TRBV30; 8 bases align to TRBD1. CDR1 and CDR2 from the germline V gene are GTSNPN and SVGIG (reference sequence). The CDR3 consists of 14 residues. J lost 9 bases, V lost 5 bases, and 15 bases had no gene match. The CDR3 sequence: CAWQSGTGLKSQYF. Here the CDR3 DNA reads TGTGCCTGGCAGTCCGGGACAGGACTCAAATCGCAGTACTTC.

The chain is built from TRBV14 and TRBJ2-7; D call uncertain. From germline, CDR1 is SGHDN and CDR2 FVKESK. V was shortened by 3 bases and J by 9 bases, with 18 bases between the two germline ends. The length of the CDR3 is 14 residues. The CDR3 bases are TGTGCCAGCAGCCACGACACCCACCTCTCCGGGCAGTACTTC. This sequence encodes CASSHDTHLSGQYF. The full variable domain, with the rest looked up from reference TRBV14 and TRBJ2-7, is EAGVTQFPSHSVIEKGQTVTLRCDPISGHDNLYWYRRVMGKEIKFLLHFVKESKQDESGMPNNRFLAERTGGTYSTLKVQPAELEDSGVYFCASSHDTHLSGQYFGPGTRLTVT.